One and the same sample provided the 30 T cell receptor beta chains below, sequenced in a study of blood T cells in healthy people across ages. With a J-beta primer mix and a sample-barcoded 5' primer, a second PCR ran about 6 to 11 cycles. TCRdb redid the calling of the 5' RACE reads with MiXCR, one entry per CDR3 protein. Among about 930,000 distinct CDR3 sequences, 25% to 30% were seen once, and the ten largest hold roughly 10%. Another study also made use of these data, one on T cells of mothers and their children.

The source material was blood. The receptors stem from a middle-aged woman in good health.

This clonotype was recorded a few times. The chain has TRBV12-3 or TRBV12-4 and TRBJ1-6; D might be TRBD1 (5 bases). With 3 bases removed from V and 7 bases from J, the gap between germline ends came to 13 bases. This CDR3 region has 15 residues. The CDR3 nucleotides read TGTGCCAGCAGTTTTAGTTTGGGGCTGAATTCACCCCTCCACTTT. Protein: CASSFSLGLNSPLHF.

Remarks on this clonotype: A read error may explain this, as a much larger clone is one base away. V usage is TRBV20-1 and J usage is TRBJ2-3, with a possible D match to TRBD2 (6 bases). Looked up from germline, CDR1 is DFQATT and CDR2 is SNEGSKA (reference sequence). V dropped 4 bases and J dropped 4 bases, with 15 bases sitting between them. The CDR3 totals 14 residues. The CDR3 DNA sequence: TGCAGTGCTACCGGGATAGGGGAGGCAGATACGCAGTATTTT. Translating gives CSATGIGEADTQYF.

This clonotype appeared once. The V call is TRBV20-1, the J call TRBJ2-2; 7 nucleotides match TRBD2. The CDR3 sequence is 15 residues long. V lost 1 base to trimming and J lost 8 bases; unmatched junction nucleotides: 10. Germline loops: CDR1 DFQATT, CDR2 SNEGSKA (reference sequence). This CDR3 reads CSARAGGGFGGELFF. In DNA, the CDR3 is TGCAGTGCTAGAGCCGGGGGAGGGTTCGGGGGGGAGCTGTTTTTT.

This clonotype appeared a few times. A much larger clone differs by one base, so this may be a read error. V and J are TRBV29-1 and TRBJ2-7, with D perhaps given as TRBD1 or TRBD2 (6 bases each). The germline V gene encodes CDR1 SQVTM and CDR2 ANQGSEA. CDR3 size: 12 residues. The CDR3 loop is CGVRDTGYEQYF. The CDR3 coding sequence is TGCGGCGTGCGGGACACCGGCTACGAGCAGTACTTC.

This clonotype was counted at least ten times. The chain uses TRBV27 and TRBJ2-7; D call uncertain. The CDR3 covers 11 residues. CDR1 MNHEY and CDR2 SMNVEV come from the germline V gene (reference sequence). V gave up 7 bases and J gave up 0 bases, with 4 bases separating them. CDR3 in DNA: TGTGCCAGCAAAAGCTCCTACGAGCAGTACTTC. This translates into CASKSSYEQYF.

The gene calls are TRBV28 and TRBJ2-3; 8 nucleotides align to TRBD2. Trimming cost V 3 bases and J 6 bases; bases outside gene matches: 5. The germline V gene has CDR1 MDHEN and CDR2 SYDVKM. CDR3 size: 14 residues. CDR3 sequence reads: CASSFDSGSDTQYF. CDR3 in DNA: TGTGCCAGCAGTTTTGACAGCGGGAGCGATACGCAGTATTTT.

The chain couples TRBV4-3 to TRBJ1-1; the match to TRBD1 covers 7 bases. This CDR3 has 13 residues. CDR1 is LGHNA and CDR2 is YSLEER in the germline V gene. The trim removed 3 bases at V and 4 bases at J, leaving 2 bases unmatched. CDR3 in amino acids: CASSHRTGTEAFF. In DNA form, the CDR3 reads TGCGCCAGCAGCCACCGGACAGGCACTGAAGCTTTCTTT.

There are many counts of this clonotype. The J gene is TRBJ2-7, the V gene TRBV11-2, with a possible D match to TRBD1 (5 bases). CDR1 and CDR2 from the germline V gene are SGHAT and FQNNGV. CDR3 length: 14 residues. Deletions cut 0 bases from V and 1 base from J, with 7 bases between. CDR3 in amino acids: CASSLERQSYEQYF. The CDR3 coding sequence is TGTGCCAGCAGCTTAGAGAGACAGTCCTACGAGCAGTACTTC.

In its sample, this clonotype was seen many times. The CDR3 loop is CATSDFDSYNEQFF. In DNA, the CDR3 is TGTGCCACCAGTGATTTCGACAGTTACAATGAGCAGTTCTTC. V is TRBV24-1 and J is TRBJ2-1, with TRBD1 as a possible D gene (5 bases). Germline V gene data show CDR1 as KGHDR and CDR2 as SFDVKD. Between the trimmed V and J ends, which lost 1 base and 4 bases, there was a span of 7 bases. The length of the CDR3 is 14 residues.

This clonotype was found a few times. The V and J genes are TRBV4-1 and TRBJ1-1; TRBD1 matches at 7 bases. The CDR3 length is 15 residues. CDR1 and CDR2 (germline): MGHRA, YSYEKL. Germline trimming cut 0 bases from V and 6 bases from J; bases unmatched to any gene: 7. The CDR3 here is CASSQDVGQLSEAFF. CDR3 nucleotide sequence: TGCGCCAGCAGCCAAGATGTGGGACAGCTTTCTGAAGCTTTCTTT.

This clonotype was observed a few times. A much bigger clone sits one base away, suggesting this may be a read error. The CDR3: CAISGDRGLQETQFF. As DNA, the CDR3 is TGTGCCATCAGTGGGGACAGGGGACTCCAAGAGACCCAGTTCTTC. This rearrangement joins TRBV10-3 to TRBJ2-5; TRBD1 agrees at 10 bases. The DNA end is more similar to TRBJ2-1, so the J call may be wrong. Germline V gene sequence: CDR1 ENHRY, CDR2 SYGVKD. The CDR3 length is 15 residues.

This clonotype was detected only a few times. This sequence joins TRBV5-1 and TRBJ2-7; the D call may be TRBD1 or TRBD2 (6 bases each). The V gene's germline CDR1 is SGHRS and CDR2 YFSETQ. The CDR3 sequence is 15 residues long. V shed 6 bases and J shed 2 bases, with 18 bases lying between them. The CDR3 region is CASTSGGPGAYEQYF. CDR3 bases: TGCGCCAGCACCTCCGGGGGACCAGGGGCCTACGAGCAGTACTTC.

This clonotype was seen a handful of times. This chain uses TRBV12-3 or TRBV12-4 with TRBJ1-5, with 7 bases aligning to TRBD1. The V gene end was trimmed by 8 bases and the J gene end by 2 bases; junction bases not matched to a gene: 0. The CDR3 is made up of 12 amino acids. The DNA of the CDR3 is TGTGCCAGCGGGACAGGCAATCAGCCCCAGCATTTT. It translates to CASGTGNQPQHF.

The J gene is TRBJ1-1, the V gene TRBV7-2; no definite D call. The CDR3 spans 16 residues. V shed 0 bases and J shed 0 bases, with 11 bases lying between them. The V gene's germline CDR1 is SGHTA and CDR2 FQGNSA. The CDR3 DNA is TGTGCCAGCAGCTTAGCTTGGGTCTTTATGAACACTGAAGCTTTCTTT. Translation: CASSLAWVFMNTEAFF.

The CDR3 sequence: CASSFGRGVYTF. As DNA, the CDR3 is TGTGCCAGCAGCTTCGGGCGGGGAGTCTACACCTTC. The V call is TRBV7-2, the J call TRBJ1-2, with D hard to call. Trimming took off 3 bases at V and 10 bases at J, with 12 bases between the two ends. From germline, CDR1 is SGHTA and CDR2 FQGNSA. The CDR3 consists of 12 residues.

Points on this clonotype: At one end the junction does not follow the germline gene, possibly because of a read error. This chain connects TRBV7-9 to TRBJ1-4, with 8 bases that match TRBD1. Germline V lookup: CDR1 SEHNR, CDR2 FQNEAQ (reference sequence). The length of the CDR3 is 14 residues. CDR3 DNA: TGTGCCGGCAGCTCAGGGGGCTCTAATGAAAAACGGTTTTTT. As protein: CAGSSGGSNEKRFF.

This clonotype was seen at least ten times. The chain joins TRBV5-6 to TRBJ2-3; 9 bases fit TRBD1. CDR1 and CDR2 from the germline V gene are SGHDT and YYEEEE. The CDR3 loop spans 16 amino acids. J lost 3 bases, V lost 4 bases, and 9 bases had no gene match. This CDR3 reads CASSQSGTGKTDTQYF. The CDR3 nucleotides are TGTGCCAGCAGCCAGAGCGGGACAGGGAAAACAGATACGCAGTATTTT. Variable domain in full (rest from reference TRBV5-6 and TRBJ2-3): DAGVTQSPTHLIKTRGQQVTLRCSPKSGHDTVSWYQQALGQGPQFIFQYYEEEERQRGNFPDRFSGHQFPNYSSELNVNALLLGDSALYLCASSQSGTGKTDTQYFGPGTRLTVL.

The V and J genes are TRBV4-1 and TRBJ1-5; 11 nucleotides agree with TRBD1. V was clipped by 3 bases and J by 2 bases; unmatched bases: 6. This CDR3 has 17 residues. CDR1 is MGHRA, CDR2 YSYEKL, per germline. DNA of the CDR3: TGCGCCAGCAGCCAGGGAGGACAGGGGGCGGGCAATCAGCCCCAGCATTTT. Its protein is CASSQGGQGAGNQPQHF.

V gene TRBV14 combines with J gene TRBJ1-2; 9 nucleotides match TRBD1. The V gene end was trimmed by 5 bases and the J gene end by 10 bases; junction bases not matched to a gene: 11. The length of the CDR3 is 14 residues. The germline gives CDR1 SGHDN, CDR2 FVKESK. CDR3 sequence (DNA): TGTGCCAGCAGCTTTCACGGGACAGGGTCGGACTACACCTTC. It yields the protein CASSFHGTGSDYTF.

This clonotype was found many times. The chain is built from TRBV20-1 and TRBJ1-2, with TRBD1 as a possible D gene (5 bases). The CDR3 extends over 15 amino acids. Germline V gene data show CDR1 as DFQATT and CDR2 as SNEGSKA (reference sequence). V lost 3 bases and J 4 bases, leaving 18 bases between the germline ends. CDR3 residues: CSASLQLRQGYGYTF. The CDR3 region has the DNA TGCAGTGCTAGCCTACAATTGAGGCAGGGCTATGGCTACACCTTC.

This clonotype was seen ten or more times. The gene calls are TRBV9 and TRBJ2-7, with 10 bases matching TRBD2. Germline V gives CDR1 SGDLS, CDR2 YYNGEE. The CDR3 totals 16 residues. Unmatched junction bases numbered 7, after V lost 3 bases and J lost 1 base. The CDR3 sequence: CASSASGTSVSYEQYF. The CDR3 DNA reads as TGTGCCAGCAGCGCGTCCGGGACTAGCGTATCCTACGAGCAGTACTTC.

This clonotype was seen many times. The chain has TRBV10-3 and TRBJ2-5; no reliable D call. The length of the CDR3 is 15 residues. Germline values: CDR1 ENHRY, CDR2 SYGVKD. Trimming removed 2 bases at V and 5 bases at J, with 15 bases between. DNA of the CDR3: TGTGCCATCAGTGAGGAGCAGGCCCCGGTGGAGACCCAGTACTTC. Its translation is CAISEEQAPVETQYF.

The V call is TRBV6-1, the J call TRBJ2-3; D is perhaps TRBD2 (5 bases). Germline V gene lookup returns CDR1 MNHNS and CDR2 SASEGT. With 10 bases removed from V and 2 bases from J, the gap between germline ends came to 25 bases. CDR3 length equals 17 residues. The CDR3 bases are TGTGCCACCATCCCCCGGAGAGGACTGACGGTCACAGATACGCAGTATTTT. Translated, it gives CATIPRRGLTVTDTQYF.

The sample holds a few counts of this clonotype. DNA for the CDR3: TGCGCCAGCAGCCAAGATGGCATAGGGACGGGCTGTGGCTACACCTTC. This codes for CASSQDGIGTGCGYTF. V gene TRBV4-3 combines with J gene TRBJ1-2; D is perhaps TRBD1 (5 bases). Germline V gives CDR1 LGHNA, CDR2 YSLEER. Trimming took off 0 bases at V and 7 bases at J, with 18 bases between the two ends. CDR3 length equals 16 residues.

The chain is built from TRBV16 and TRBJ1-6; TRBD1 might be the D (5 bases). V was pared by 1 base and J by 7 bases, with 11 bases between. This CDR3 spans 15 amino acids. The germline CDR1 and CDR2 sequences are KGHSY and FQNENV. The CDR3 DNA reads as TGTGCCAGCAGCCAATTCCCCAGACAGAATTCACCCCTCCACTTT. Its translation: CASSQFPRQNSPLHF.

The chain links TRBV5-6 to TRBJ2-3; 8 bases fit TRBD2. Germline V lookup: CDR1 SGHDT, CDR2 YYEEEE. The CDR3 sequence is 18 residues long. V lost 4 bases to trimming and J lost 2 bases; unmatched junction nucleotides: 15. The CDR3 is CASSQRKGRGALTDTQYF. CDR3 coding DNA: TGTGCCAGCAGCCAGCGCAAGGGGCGGGGGGCCCTCACAGATACGCAGTATTTT.

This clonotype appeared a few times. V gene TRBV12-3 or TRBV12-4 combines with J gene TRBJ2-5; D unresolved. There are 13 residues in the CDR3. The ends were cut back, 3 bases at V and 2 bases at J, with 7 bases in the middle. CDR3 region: CASSFEQQETQYF. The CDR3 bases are TGTGCCAGCAGTTTCGAACAGCAAGAGACCCAGTACTTC.

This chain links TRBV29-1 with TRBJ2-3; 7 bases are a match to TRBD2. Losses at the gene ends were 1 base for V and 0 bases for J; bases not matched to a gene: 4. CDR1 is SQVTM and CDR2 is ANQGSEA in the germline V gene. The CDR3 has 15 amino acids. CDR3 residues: CSVEGRRESTDTQYF. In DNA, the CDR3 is TGCAGCGTTGAAGGTCGGCGGGAGAGCACAGATACGCAGTATTTT.

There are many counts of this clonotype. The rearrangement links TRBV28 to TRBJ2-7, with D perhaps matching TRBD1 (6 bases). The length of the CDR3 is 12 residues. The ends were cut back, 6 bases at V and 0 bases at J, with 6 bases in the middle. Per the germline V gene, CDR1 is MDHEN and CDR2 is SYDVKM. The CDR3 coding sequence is TGTGCCAGCAGACAGGGCTCCTACGAGCAGTACTTC. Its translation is CASRQGSYEQYF.

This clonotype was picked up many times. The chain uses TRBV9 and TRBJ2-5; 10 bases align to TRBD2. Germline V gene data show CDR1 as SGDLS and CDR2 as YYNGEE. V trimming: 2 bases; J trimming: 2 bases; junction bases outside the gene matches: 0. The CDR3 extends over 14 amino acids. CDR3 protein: CASSVTSGQETQYF. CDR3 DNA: TGTGCCAGCAGCGTGACTAGCGGGCAAGAGACCCAGTACTTC.